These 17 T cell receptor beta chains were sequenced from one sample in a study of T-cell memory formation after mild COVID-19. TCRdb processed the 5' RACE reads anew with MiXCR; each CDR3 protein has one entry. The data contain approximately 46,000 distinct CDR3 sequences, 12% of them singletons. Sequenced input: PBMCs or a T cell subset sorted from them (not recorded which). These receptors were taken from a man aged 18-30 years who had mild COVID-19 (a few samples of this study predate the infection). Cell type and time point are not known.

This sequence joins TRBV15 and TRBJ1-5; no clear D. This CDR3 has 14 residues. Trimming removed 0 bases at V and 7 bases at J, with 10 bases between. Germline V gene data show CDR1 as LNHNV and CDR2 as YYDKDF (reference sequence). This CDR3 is CATSRDRLFQPQHF. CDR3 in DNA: TGTGCCACCAGCAGAGATCGTCTTTTCCAGCCCCAGCATTTT.

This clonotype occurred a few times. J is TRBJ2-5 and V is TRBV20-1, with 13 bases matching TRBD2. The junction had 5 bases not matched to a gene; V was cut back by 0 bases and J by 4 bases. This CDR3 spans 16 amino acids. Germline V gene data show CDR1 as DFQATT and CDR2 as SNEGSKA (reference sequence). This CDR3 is CSARDPWTSGGETQYF. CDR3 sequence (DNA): TGCAGTGCTAGAGATCCATGGACTAGCGGGGGAGAGACCCAGTACTTC.

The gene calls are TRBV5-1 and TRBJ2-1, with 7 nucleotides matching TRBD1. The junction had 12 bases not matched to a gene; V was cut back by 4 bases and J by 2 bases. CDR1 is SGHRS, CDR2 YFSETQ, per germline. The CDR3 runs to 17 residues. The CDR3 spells CASSRPYDRVTYNEQFF. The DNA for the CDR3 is TGCGCCAGCAGCCGGCCCTATGACAGGGTTACCTACAATGAGCAGTTCTTC.

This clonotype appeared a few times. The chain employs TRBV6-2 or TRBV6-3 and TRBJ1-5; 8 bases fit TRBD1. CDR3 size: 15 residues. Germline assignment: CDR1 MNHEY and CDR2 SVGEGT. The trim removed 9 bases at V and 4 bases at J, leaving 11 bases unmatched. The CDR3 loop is CASLGQGRGNQPQHF. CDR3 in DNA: TGTGCCAGTCTCGGACAGGGCCGAGGTAATCAGCCCCAGCATTTT.

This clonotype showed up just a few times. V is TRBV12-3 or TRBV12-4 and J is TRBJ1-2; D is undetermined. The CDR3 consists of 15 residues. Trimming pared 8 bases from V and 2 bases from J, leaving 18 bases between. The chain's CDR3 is CASGDQAAANYGYTF. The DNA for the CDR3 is TGTGCCAGCGGAGACCAGGCGGCAGCGAACTATGGCTACACCTTC.

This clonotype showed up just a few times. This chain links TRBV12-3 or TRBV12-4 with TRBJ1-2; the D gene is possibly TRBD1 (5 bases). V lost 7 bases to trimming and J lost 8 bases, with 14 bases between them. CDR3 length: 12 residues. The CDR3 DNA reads TGTGCCAGCACCTGGGGGGGAAGCGGCTACACCTTC. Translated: CASTWGGSGYTF.

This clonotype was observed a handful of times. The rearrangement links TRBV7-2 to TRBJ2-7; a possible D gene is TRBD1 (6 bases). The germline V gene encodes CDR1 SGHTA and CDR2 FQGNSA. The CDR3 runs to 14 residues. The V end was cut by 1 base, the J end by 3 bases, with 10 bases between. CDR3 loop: CASSLGSDSYEQYF. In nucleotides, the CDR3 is TGTGCCAGCAGCTTAGGCTCGGACAGCTACGAGCAGTACTTC.

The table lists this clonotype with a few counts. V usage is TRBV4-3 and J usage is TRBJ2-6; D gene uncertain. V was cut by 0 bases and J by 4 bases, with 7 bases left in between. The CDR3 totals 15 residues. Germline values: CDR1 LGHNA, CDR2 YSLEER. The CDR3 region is CASSQDFRGANVLTF. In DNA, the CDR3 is TGCGCCAGCAGCCAAGATTTTAGAGGGGCCAACGTCCTGACTTTC.

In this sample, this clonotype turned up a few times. Here the CDR3 DNA reads TGCAGTGCTTCTGGGACAGGGAACACTGAAGCTTTCTTT. Translating gives CSASGTGNTEAFF. The chain combines TRBV20-1 with TRBJ1-1; 8 bases line up with TRBD1. Per the germline V gene, CDR1 is DFQATT and CDR2 is SNEGSKA (reference sequence). The length of the CDR3 is 13 residues. V lost 5 bases and J lost 1; bases outside the gene matches: 3.

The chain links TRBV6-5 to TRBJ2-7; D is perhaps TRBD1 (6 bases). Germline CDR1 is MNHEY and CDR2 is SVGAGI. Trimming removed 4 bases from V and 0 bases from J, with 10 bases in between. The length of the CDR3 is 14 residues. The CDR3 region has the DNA TGTGCCAGCAGTTCCTCGGGACACTCCTACGAGCAGTACTTC. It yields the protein CASSSSGHSYEQYF.

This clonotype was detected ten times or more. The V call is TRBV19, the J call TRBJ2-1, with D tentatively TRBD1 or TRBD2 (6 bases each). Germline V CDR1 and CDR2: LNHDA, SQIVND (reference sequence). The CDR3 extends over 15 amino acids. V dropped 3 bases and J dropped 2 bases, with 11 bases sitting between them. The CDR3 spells CASSIEGGAYNEQFF. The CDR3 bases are TGTGCCAGTAGTATTGAGGGGGGCGCCTACAATGAGCAGTTCTTC.

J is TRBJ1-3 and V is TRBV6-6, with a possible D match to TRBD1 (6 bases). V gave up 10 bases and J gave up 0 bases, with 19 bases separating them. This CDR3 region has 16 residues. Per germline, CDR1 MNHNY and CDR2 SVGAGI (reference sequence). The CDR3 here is CATGDTDVSSGNTIYF. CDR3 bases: TGTGCCACTGGGGACACGGACGTTAGCTCTGGAAACACCATATATTTT.

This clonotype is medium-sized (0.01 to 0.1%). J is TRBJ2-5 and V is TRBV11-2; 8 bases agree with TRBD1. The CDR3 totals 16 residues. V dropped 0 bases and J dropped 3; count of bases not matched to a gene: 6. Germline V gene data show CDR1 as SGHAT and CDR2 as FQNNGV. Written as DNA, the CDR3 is TGTGCCAGCAGCTTAGATGGCAGGGGGCGGGAAGAGACCCAGTACTTC. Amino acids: CASSLDGRGREETQYF.

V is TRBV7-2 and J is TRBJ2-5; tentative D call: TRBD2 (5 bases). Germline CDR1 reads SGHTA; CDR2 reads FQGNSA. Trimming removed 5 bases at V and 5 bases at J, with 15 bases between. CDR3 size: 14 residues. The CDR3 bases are TGTGCCAGCAGCCCCGCTCCTCGAGGGGAGACCCAGTACTTC. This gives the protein CASSPAPRGETQYF.

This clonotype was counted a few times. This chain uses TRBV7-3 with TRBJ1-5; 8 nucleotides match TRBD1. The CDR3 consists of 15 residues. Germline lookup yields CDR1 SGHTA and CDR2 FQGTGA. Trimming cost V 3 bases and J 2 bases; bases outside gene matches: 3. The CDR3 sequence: CASSLTGDRNQPQHF. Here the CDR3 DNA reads TGTGCCAGCAGCTTGACAGGGGACCGCAATCAGCCCCAGCATTTT.

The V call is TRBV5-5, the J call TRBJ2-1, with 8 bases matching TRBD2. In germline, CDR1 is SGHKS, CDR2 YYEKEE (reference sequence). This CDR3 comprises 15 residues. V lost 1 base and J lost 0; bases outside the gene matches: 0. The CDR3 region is CASSLREGSYNEQFF. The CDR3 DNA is TGTGCCAGCAGCTTGCGGGAGGGCTCCTACAATGAGCAGTTCTTC. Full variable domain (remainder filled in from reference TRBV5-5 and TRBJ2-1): DAGVTQSPTHLIKTRGQQVTLRCSPISGHKSVSWYQQVLGQGPQFIFQYYEKEERGRGNFPDRFSARQFPNYSSELNVNALLLGDSALYLCASSLREGSYNEQFFGPGTRLTVL.

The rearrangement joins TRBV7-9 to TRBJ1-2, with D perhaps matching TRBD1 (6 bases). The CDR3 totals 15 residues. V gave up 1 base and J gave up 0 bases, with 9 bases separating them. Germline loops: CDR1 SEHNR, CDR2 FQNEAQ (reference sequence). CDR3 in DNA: TGTGCCAGCAGCTTAGAACAGGGTCCTAACTATGGCTACACCTTC. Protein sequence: CASSLEQGPNYGYTF.